This is a list of T cell receptor beta chains from one sample in a study of blood T cell repertoires in COVID-19. The method was immunoSEQ multiplex PCR; TCRdb's version includes in-frame clones alone and lacks a portion of them. Of roughly 280,000 clones in the sample, roughly 90% were seen once. Sequencing was performed on PBMCs or T cells enriched from blood (not recorded which). The receptors were gathered from a woman aged 50 to 60 who had recovered from COVID-19. The CDR3 runs from the conserved cysteine through the conserved F or W. D genes are given only for firm matches.

TRBJ1-2,TRBV13,TRBD1,CASSRGQDWGYTF,TGTGCCAGCAGCCGCGGACAGGATTGGGGCTACACCTTC
TRBJ2-2,TRBV27,.,CASSLSTVAAGRPGELFF,TGTGCCAGCAGTTTATCTACAGTCGCGGCGGGTCGCCCCGGGGAGCTGTTTTTT
TRBJ2-2,TRBV27,TRBD1,CATQGAGGGVGELFF,TGTGCCACACAGGGGGCAGGGGGCGGTGTCGGGGAGCTGTTTTTT
TRBJ1-1,TRBV28,TRBD1,CASSFQGQGFVEAFF,TGTGCCAGCAGTTTTCAGGGACAGGGTTTTGTTGAAGCTTTCTTT
TRBJ1-6,TRBV30,.,CAWRRGGEGLSPLHF,TGTGCCTGGAGACGGGGGGGTGAGGGGCTTTCACCCCTCCACTTT
TRBJ2-2,TRBV5-1,TRBD2,CASSLTSGNTGELFF,TGCGCCAGCAGCCTAACTAGCGGGAACACCGGGGAGCTGTTTTTT
TRBJ2-1,TRBV7-9,.,CASSSLKSEDNEQFF,TGTGCCAGCAGCTCGCTGAAGAGCGAGGACAATGAGCAGTTCTTC
TRBJ2-7,TRBV28,.,CASSPSRDIYEQYF,TGTGCCAGCAGTCCGTCCCGGGACATCTACGAGCAGTACTTC
TRBJ2-3,TRBV7-2,.,CASSSTSTDTQYF,TGTGCCAGCAGCTCAACTAGCACAGATACGCAGTATTTT
TRBJ2-1,TRBV12-3/TRBV12-4,.,CASSLDAAQFF,TGTGCCAGCAGTTTAGACGCGGCGCAGTTCTTC
TRBJ1-1,TRBV7-2,.,CASSWETMNTEAFF,TGTGCCAGCAGCTGGGAGACAATGAACACTGAAGCTTTCTTT
TRBJ2-3,TRBV6-2/TRBV6-3,TRBD1,CASSYGTGKQYF,TGTGCCAGCAGTTACGGGACAGGAAAGCAGTATTTT
TRBJ2-7,TRBV6-2/TRBV6-3,TRBD1,CASSTTSTGGSVEQYF,TGTGCCAGCAGTACCACATCGACAGGGGGCTCGGTCGAGCAGTACTTC
TRBJ1-1,TRBV19,.,CASNPLSGTEAFF,TGTGCCAGTAATCCCCTCTCGGGGACTGAAGCTTTCTTT
TRBJ1-5,TRBV6-5,.,CASSYGARGNQPQHF,TGTGCCAGCAGTTATGGGGCGCGAGGCAATCAGCCCCAGCATTTT
TRBJ2-1,TRBV13,TRBD1,CASSSWTGRNEQFF,TGTGCCAGCAGCTCCTGGACAGGGCGCAATGAGCAGTTCTTC
TRBJ2-2,TRBV12-5,.,CASGLTPKDLASNTGELFF,TGTGCTAGTGGTTTGACCCCCAAGGATCTAGCGTCGAACACCGGGGAGCTGTTTTTT
TRBJ1-5,TRBV4-1,.,CASSQDRRVRQPQHF,TGCGCCAGCAGCCAAGATCGCAGGGTGCGGCAGCCCCAGCATTTT
TRBJ2-7,TRBV10-3,TRBD1,CAIREGTGSYEQYF,TGTGCCATCAGAGAAGGGACAGGGTCCTACGAGCAGTACTTC
TRBJ1-2,TRBV7-2,TRBD1,CASSLGTVAGYTF,TGTGCCAGCAGCTTGGGGACAGTTGCTGGCTACACCTTC
TRBJ2-3,TRBV6-5,TRBD2,CASSYYSSGSTDTQYF,TGTGCCAGCAGTTACTATTCTAGCGGAAGCACAGATACGCAGTATTTT
TRBJ1-3,TRBV18,TRBD1,CASSPLQQGVSGNTIYF,TGTGCCAGCTCACCACTCCAACAGGGGGTGAGCGGAAACACCATATATTTT
TRBJ1-5,TRBV6-5,TRBD1,CASSYPGQGNQPQHF,TGTGCCAGCAGTTACCCGGGACAGGGCAATCAGCCCCAGCATTTT
TRBJ2-3,TRBV7-9,.,CASSPSDGRGVDTQYF,TGTGCCAGCAGCCCGAGCGACGGGAGAGGGGTAGATACGCAGTATTTT
TRBJ2-1,TRBV28,TRBD2,CASSSGRDEQFF,TGTGCCAGCTCTAGCGGGAGAGATGAGCAGTTCTTC
TRBJ1-1,TRBV19,TRBD1,CASSRGTGLNEAFF,TGTGCCAGTAGTCGGGGGACAGGTTTAAATGAAGCTTTCTTT